This T cell receptor beta chain was identified during a study of CD4 and CD8 cells across lung adenocarcinoma regions. With regard to this clonotype: Compared with germline, one end of the junction differs, possibly owing to a read error.

TCRdb reprocessed the PCR reads with MiXCR, giving one entry per CDR3 protein. This table has several thousand distinct CDR3 sequences, 51% appearing once. Samples came from patients with localized non-small cell lung adenocarcinoma. This sequence was found in a female donor with lung adenocarcinoma. The CD4 and CD8 labels of this study may be unreliable. Sequenced input: CD4+ T cells from the center of a lung tumor.

The CDR3 DNA reads TGCGCCACCGAACGAGATGGTACAGATACCCAGTATTTT. It yields the protein CATERDGTDTQYF. The rearrangement links TRBV10-1 to TRBJ2-3, with no clear D. CDR1 WNHNN and CDR2 SYGVQD come from the germline V gene (reference sequence). The CDR3 sequence is 13 residues long.